Presented here are 10 T cell receptor beta chains from one specimen sequenced in a study of metastatic and nonmetastatic thyroid tumors. TCRdb re-processed the PCR reads through MiXCR. The sample has about 69,000 clones, 11% to 15% seen once; the top ten hold less than 8.5%. Patients had received no treatment of any kind before thyroid surgery. The sequenced sample was blood. The receptor source for this set is a male donor with papillary thyroid cancer or a benign thyroid nodule (not recorded which). Some clones in this sample may be carry-over from other donors' samples.

Points on this clone: An end of the junction differs from the germline gene, which may be a read error. The chain has TRBV5-1 and TRBJ2-5; tentatively, D is TRBD1 (5 bases). CDR3 length equals 15 residues. The germline V gene encodes CDR1 SGHRS and CDR2 YFSETQ. The CDR3 loop reads CASSLQLGAQEAQYF. The CDR3 DNA is TGCGCCAGCAGCCTACAACTTGGGGCCCAAGAGGCCCAGTACTTC.

The sample holds a few counts of this clone. V and J are TRBV28 and TRBJ2-6, with 11 bases identical to TRBD1. This CDR3 is 19 amino acids long. In germline, CDR1 is MDHEN, CDR2 SYDVKM. Trimming at V came to 4 bases and at J to 8 bases, leaving 16 bases not matched to a gene. CDR3: CASSWTGGLGIGGSNVLTF. The CDR3, as DNA: TGTGCCAGCAGTTGGACAGGGGGCCTGGGGATAGGAGGTTCCAACGTCCTGACTTTC.

This clone appeared many times. This rearrangement joins TRBV9 to TRBJ1-2; perhaps TRBD1 as D (6 bases). The germline V and J ends were trimmed by 0 bases and 8 bases, with 11 bases remaining between them. Germline V gene lookup returns CDR1 SGDLS and CDR2 YYNGEE. This CDR3 contains 13 residues. CDR3 in DNA: TGTGCCAGCAGCGTAGGGACAGAAGGCGGCTACACCTTC. Translation gives CASSVGTEGGYTF.

This clone was found many times. This chain connects TRBV18 to TRBJ2-7; a possible D gene is TRBD1 (5 bases). The CDR3 covers 14 residues. The germline gives CDR1 KGHSH, CDR2 LQKENI. V was cut by 5 bases and J by 0 bases, with 11 bases left in between. The CDR3 sequence is CASSSQQASYEQYF. The DNA of the CDR3 is TGTGCCAGCTCATCCCAACAGGCCTCCTACGAGCAGTACTTC.

The genes are TRBV5-1 and TRBJ2-1; D is uncertain. The V gene's germline CDR1 is SGHRS and CDR2 YFSETQ. CDR3 size: 13 residues. Deletions cut 6 bases from V and 0 bases from J, with 7 bases between. The CDR3 DNA sequence: TGCGCCAGCAAGGAGAGCTCCTACAATGAGCAGTTCTTC. Amino acids: CASKESSYNEQFF.

This clone was found many times. The chain couples TRBV20-1 to TRBJ2-3; TRBD2 is a possible D gene (5 bases). Between the trimmed V and J ends, which lost 0 bases and 1 base, there was a span of 11 bases. CDR3 length: 15 amino acids. Germline V gene data show CDR1 as DFQATT and CDR2 as SNEGSKA (reference sequence). The CDR3 DNA reads as TGCAGTGCTAGAGATCCCACTAGACGCACAGATACGCAGTATTTT. Encoded protein: CSARDPTRRTDTQYF.

This clone was recorded a few times. V and J are TRBV28 and TRBJ2-3, with 8 bases identical to TRBD1. Looked up from germline, CDR1 is MDHEN and CDR2 is SYDVKM. This CDR3 is 15 amino acids long. V lost 5 bases, J lost 3 bases, and 7 bases stayed unmatched. DNA for the CDR3: TGTGCCAGCAGTCCCCCGGACAGGGATACAGATACGCAGTATTTT. This translates into CASSPPDRDTDTQYF.

This clone was found many times. V usage is TRBV7-2 and J usage is TRBJ2-7; D might be TRBD2 (5 bases). Trimming took off 0 bases at V and 2 bases at J, with 11 bases between the two ends. Germline V gene lookup returns CDR1 SGHTA and CDR2 FQGNSA. The CDR3 has 15 amino acids. The CDR3: CASSLAWLATYEQYF. In DNA, the CDR3 is TGTGCCAGCAGCTTAGCATGGCTAGCCACCTACGAGCAGTACTTC.

The sample holds many counts of this clone. This rearrangement joins TRBV27 to TRBJ2-5, with D possibly matching TRBD2 (5 bases). The CDR3 has 14 amino acids. V shed 2 bases and J shed 5 bases, with 12 bases lying between them. Germline V gives CDR1 MNHEY, CDR2 SMNVEV (reference sequence). CDR3 sequence: CASSLSESGETQYF. The CDR3 DNA reads as TGTGCCAGCAGTTTAAGCGAATCGGGGGAGACCCAGTACTTC.

This clone occurred many times. The V call is TRBV6-1, the J call TRBJ2-6; weak D call: TRBD2 (6 bases). This CDR3 is built from 15 residues. V shed 10 bases and J shed 2 bases, with 15 bases lying between them. Germline values: CDR1 MNHNS, CDR2 SASEGT. The CDR3 loop reads CATPPGEAGANVLTF. The CDR3 DNA reads as TGTGCCACCCCTCCGGGAGAGGCTGGGGCCAACGTCCTGACTTTC.